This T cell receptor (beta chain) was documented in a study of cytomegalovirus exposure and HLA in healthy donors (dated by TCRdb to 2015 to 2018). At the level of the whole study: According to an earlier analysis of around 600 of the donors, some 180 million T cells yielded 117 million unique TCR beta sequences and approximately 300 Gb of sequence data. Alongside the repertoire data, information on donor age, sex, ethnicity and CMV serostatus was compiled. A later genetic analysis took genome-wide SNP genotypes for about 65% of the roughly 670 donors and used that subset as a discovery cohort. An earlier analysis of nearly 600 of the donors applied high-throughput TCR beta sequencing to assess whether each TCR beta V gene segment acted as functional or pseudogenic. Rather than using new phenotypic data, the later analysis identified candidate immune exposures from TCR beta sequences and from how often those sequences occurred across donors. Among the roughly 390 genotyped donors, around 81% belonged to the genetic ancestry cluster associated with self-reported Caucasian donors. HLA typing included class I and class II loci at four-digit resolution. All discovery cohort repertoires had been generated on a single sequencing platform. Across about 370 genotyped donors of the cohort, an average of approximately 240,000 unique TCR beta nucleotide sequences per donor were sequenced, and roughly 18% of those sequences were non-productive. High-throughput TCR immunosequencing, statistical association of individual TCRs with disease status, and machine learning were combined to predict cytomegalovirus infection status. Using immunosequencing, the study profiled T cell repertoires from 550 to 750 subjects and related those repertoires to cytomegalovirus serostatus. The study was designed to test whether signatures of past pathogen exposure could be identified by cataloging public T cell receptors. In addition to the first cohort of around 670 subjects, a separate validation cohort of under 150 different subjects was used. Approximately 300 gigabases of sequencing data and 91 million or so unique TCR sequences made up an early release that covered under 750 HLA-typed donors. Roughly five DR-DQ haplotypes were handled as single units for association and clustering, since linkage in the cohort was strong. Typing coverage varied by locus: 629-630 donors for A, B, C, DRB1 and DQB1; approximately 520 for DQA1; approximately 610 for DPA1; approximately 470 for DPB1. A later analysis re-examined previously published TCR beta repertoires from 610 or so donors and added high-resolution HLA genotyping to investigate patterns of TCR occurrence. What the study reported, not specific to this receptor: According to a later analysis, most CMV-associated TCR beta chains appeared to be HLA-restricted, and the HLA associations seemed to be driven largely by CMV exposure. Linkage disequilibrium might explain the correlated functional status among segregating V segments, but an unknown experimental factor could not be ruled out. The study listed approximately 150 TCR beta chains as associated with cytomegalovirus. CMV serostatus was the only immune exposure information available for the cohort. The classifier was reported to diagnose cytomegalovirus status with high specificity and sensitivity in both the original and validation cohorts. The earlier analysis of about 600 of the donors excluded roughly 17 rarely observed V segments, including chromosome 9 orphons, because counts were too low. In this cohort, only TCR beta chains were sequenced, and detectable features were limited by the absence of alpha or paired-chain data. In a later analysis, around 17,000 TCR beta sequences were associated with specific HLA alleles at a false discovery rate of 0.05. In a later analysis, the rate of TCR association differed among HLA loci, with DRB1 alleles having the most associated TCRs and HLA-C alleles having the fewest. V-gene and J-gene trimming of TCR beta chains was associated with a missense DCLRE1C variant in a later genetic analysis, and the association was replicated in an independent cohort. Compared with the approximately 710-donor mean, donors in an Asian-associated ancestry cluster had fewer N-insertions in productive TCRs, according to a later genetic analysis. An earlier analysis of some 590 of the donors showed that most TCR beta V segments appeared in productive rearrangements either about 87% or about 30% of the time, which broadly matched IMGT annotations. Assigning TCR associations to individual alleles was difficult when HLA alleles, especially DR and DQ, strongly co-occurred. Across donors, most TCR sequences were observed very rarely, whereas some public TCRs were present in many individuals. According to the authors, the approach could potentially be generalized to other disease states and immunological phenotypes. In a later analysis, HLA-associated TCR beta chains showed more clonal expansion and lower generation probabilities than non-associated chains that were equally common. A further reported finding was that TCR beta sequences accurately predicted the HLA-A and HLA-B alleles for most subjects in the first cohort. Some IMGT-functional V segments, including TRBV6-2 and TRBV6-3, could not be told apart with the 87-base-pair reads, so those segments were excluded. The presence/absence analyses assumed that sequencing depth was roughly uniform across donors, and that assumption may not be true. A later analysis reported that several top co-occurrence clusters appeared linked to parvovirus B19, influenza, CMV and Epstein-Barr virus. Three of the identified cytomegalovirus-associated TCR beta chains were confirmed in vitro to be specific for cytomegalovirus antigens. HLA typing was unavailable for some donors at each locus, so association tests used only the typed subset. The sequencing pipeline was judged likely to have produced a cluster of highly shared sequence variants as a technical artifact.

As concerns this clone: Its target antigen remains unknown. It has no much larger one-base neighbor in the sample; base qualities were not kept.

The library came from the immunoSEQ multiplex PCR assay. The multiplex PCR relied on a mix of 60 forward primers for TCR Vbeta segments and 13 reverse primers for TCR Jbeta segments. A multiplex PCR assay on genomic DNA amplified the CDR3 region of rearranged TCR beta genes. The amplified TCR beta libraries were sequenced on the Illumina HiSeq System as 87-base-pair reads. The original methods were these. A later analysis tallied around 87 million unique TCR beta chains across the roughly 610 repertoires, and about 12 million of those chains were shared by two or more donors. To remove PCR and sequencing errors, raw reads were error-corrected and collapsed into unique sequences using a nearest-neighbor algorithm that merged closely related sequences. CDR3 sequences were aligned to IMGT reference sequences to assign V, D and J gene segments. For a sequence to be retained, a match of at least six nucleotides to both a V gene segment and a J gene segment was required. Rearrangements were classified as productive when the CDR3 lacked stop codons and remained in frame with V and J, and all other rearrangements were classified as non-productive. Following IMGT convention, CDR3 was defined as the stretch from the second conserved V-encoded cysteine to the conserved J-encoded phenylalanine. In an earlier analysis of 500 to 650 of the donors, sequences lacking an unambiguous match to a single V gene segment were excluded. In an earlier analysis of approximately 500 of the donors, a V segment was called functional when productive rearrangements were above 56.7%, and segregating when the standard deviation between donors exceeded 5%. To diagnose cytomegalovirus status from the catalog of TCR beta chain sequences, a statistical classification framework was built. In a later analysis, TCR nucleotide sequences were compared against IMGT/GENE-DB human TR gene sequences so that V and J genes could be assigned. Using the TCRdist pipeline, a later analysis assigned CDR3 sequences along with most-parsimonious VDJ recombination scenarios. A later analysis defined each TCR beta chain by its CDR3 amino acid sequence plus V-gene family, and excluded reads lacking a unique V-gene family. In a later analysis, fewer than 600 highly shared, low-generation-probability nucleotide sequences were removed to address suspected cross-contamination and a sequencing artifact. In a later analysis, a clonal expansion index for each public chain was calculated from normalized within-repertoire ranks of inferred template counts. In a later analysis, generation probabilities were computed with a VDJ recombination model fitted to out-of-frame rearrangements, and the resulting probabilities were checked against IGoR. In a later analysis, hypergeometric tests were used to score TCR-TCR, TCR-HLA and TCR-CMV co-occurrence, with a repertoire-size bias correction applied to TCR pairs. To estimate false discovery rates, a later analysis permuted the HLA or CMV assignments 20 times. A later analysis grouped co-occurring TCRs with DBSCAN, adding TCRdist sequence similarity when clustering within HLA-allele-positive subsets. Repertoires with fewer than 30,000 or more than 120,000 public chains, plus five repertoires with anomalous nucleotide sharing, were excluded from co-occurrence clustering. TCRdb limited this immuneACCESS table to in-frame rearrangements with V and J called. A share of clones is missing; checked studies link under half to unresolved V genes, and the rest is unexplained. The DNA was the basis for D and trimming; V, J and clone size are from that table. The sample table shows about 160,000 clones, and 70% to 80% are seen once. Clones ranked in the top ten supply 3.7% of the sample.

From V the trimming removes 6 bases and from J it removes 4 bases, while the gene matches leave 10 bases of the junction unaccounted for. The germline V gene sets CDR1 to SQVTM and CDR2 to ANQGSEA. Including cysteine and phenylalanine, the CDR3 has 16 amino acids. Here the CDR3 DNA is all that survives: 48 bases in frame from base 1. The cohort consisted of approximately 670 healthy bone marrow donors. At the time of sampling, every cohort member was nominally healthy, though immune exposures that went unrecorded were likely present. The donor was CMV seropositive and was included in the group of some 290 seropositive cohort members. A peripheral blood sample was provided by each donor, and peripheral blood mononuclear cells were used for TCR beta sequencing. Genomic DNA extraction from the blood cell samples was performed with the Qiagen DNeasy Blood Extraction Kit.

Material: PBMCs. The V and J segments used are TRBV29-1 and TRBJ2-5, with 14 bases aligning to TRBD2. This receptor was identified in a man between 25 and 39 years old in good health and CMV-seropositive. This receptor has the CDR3 CSVAGTSGGEGETQYF. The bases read TGCAGCGTGGCCGGGACTAGCGGGGGAGAGGGAGAGACCCAGTACTTC.